The clone carrying this T cell receptor beta chain was detected many times. What it recognizes is unknown. It was considered stable Graves' hyperthyroidism when ophthalmopathy did not progress within 18 months. Uncontrolled infection, other autoimmune disease, pregnancy or lactation barred patients from enrollment. PBMCs stemmed from about 9.5 ml fresh peripheral blood. These data originate in a study of T cells in Graves' hyperthyroidism and ophthalmopathy. General study findings and limits: Model output signaled ophthalmopathy a median roughly six months ahead of onset.

What was amplified from RNA transcripts were TCR beta CDR3 regions. The TCR CDR3 first-round RT-PCR relied on the HTBI primer set. TCRdb ran MiXCR on the multiplex PCR reads and lists one entry per CDR3 protein. The sample lists about 360,000 distinct CDR3 sequences, less than 15% occurring once. The CDR3 sequence is 14 residues long. CDR1 and CDR2 (germline): SGHDT, YYEEEE. Trimming stripped 0 bases from V and 8 bases from J, with 12 bases between. The receptor was derived from a woman aged 18-35 years with Graves' hyperthyroidism. Sequenced: blood. This chain links TRBV5-6 with TRBJ2-1; D unresolved. CDR3 protein: CASSLAARRDEQFF. CDR3 bases: TGTGCCAGCAGCTTGGCCGCTAGAAGGGATGAGCAGTTCTTC.